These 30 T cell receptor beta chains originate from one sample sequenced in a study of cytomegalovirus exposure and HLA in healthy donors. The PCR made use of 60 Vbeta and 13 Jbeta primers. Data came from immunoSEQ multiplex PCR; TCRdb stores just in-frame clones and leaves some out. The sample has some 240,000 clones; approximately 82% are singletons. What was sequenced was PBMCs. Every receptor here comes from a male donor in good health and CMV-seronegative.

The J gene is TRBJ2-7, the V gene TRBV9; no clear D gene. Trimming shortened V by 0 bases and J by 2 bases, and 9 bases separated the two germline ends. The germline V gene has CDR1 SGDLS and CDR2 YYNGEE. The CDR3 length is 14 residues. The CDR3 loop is CASSVVSGPYEQYF. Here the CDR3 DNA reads TGTGCCAGCAGCGTAGTGTCAGGCCCCTACGAGCAGTACTTC.

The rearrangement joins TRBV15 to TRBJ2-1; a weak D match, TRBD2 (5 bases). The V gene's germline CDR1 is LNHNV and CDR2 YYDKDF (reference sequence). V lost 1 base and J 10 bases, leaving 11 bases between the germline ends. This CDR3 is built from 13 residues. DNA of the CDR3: TGTGCCACCAGCAGAGGGGAGTTAAGCGAGCAGTTCTTC. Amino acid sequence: CATSRGELSEQFF.

The CDR3 region is CASSPRREYNEQFF. The CDR3 DNA sequence: TGTGCCAGCAGCCCCAGGCGGGAATACAATGAGCAGTTCTTC. The rearrangement joins TRBV5-4 to TRBJ2-1; D is possibly TRBD2 (6 bases). V was pared by 4 bases and J by 4 bases, with 12 bases between. Germline V gene sequence: CDR1 SGHNT, CDR2 YYREEE (reference sequence). This CDR3 is 14 amino acids long.

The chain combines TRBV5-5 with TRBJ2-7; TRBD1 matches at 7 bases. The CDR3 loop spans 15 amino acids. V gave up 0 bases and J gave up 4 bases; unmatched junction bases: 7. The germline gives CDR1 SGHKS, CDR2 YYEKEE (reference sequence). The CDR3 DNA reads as TGTGCCAGCAGCTTGGCGGGGACAGAACTATACGAGCAGTACTTC. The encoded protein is CASSLAGTELYEQYF. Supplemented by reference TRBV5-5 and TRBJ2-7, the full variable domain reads DAGVTQSPTHLIKTRGQQVTLRCSPISGHKSVSWYQQVLGQGPQFIFQYYEKEERGRGNFPDRFSARQFPNYSSELNVNALLLGDSALYLCASSLAGTELYEQYFGPGTRLTVT.

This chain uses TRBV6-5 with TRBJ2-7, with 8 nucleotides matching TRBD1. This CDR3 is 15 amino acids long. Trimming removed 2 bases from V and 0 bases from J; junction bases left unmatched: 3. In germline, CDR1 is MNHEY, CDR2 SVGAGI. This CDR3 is CASSYGDRHSYEQYF. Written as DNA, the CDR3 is TGTGCCAGCAGTTACGGGGACAGGCACTCCTACGAGCAGTACTTC.

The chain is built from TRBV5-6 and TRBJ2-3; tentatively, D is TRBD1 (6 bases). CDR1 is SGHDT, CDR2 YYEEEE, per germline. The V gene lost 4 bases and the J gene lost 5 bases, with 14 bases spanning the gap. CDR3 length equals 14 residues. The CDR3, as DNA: TGTGCCAGCAGCCTTCACAGGGTCCGAGATACGCAGTATTTT. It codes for CASSLHRVRDTQYF. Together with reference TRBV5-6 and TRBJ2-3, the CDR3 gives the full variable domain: DAGVTQSPTHLIKTRGQQVTLRCSPKSGHDTVSWYQQALGQGPQFIFQYYEEEERQRGNFPDRFSGHQFPNYSSELNVNALLLGDSALYLCASSLHRVRDTQYFGPGTRLTVL.

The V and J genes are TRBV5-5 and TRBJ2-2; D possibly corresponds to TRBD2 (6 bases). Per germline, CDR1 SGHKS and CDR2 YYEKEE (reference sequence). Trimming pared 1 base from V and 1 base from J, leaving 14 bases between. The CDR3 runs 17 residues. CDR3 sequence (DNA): TGTGCCAGCAGCTTGTATGGATCGCGGGGGAACACCGGGGAGCTGTTTTTT. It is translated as CASSLYGSRGNTGELFF.

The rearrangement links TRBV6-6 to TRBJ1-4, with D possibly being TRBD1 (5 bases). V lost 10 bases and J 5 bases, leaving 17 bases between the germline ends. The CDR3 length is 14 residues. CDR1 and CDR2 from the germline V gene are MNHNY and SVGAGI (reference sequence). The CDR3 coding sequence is TGTGCCACCTCCCTTACAGGAATGAATGAAAAACTGTTTTTT. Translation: CATSLTGMNEKLFF.

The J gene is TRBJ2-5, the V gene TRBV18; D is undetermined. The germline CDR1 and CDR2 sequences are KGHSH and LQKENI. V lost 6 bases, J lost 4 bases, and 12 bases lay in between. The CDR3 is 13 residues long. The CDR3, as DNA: TGTGCCAGCTCCCCCCCCTCCGTAGAGACCCAGTACTTC. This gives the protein CASSPPSVETQYF.

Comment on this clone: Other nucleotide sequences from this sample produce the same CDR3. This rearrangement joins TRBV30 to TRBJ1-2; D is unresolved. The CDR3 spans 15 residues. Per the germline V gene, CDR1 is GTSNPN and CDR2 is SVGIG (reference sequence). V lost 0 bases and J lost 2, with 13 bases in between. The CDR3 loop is CAWSVGQVTNYGYTF. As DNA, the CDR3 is TGTGCCTGGAGTGTCGGTCAGGTTACAAACTATGGCTACACCTTC.

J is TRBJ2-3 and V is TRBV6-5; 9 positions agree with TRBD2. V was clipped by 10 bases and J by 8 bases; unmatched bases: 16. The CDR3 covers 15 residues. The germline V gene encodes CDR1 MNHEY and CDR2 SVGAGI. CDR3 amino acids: CATSDWNGGLATQYF. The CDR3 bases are TGTGCCACCTCTGATTGGAACGGGGGACTAGCTACGCAGTATTTT.

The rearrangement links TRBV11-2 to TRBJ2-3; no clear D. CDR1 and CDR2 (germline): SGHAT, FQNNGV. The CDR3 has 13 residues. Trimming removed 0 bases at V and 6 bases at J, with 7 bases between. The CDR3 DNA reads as TGTGCCAGCAGCTTAGATCGGGTCGATACGCAGTATTTT. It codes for CASSLDRVDTQYF.

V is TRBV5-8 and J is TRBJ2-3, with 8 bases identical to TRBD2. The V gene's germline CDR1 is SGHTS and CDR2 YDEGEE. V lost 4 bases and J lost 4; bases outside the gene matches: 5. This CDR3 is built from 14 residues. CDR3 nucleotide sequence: TGTGCCAGCAGCCTCGGGGGGGGCGCAGATACGCAGTATTTT. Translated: CASSLGGGADTQYF.

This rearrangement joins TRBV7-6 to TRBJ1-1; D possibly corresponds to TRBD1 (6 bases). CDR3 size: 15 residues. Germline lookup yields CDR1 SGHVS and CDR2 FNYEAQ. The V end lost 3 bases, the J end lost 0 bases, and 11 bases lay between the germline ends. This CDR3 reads CASSFQTGMNTEAFF. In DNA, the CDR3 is TGTGCCAGCAGCTTCCAAACAGGGATGAACACTGAAGCTTTCTTT.

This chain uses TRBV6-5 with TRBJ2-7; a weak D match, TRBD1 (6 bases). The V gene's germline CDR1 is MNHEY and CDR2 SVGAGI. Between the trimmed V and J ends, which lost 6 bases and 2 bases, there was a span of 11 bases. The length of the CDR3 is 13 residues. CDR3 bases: TGTGCCAGCAGGATGACAGGTACCTACGAGCAGTACTTC. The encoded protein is CASRMTGTYEQYF.

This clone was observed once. CDR3 bases: TGCGCCAGCAGCTTAGTGGGACAGGGTAGATCCGAGCAGTACTTC. This sequence encodes CASSLVGQGRSEQYF. V is TRBV5-1 and J is TRBJ2-5; 9 bases are shared with TRBD1. The J call may be faulty, since TRBJ2-7 better matches the DNA end. The CDR3 totals 15 residues. CDR1 is SGHRS and CDR2 is YFSETQ in the germline V gene.

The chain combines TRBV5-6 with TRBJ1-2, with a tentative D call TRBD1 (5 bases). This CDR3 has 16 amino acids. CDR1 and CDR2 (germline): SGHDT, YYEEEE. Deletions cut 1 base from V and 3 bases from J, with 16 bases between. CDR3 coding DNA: TGTGCCAGCAGCTTGTTAGGAGGGACGGGCCACTATGGCTACACCTTC. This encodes CASSLLGGTGHYGYTF. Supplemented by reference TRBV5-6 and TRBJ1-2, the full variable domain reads DAGVTQSPTHLIKTRGQQVTLRCSPKSGHDTVSWYQQALGQGPQFIFQYYEEEERQRGNFPDRFSGHQFPNYSSELNVNALLLGDSALYLCASSLLGGTGHYGYTFGSGTRLTVV.

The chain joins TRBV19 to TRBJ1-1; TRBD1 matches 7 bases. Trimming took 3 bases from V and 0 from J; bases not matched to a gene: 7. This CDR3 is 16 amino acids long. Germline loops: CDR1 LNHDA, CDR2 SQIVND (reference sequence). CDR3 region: CASSMSLGTVNTEAFF. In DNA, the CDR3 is TGTGCCAGTAGTATGAGCCTTGGGACAGTGAACACTGAAGCTTTCTTT. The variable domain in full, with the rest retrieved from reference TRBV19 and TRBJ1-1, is DGGITQSPKYLFRKEGQNVTLSCEQNLNHDAMYWYRQDPGQGLRLIYYSQIVNDFQKGDIAEGYSVSREKKESFPLTVTSAQKNPTAFYLCASSMSLGTVNTEAFFGQGTRLTVV.

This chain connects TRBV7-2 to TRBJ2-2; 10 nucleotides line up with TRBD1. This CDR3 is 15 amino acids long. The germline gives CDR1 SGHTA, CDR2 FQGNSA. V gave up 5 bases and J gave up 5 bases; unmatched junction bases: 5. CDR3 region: CASSLRQGATGELFF. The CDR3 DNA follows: TGTGCCAGCAGCCTTCGACAGGGGGCGACCGGGGAGCTGTTTTTT.

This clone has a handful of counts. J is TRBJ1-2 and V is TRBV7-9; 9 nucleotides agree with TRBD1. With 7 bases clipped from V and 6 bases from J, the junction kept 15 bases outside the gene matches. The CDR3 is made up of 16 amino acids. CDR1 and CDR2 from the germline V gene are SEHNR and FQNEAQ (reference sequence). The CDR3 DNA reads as TGTGCCAGCAAACATTCGGACAGGGGAGGATCAAATGGCTACACCTTC. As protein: CASKHSDRGGSNGYTF.

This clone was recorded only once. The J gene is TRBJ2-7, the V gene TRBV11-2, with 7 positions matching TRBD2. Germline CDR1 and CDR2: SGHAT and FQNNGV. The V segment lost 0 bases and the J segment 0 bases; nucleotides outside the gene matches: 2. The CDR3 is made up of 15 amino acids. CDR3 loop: CASSLELAASYEQYF. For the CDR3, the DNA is TGTGCCAGCAGCTTAGAGCTAGCGGCCTCCTACGAGCAGTACTTC.

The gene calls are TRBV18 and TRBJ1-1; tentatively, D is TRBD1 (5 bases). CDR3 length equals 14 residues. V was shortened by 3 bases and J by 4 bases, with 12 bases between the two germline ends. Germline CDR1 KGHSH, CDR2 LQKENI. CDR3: CASSPSSRATEAFF. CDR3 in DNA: TGTGCCAGCTCACCTAGTTCCAGGGCCACTGAAGCTTTCTTT. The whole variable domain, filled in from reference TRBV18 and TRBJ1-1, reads NAGVMQNPRHLVRRRGQEARLRCSPMKGHSHVYWYRQLPEEGLKFMVYLQKENIIDESGMPKERFSAEFPKEGPSILRIQQVVRGDSAAYFCASSPSSRATEAFFGQGTRLTVV.

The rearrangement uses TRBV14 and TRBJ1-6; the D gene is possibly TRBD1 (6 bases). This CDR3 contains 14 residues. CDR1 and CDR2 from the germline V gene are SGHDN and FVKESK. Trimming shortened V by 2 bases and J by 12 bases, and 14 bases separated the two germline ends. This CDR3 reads CASSQRGLTLPLHF. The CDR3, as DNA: TGTGCCAGCAGCCAAAGGGGGTTGACATTACCCCTCCACTTT.

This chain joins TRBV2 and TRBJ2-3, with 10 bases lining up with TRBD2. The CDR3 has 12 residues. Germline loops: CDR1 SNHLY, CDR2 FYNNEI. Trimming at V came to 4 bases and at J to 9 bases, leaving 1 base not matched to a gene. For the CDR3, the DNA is TGTGCCAGCAGTGGGACTAGCGGCACGCAGTATTTT. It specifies CASSGTSGTQYF.

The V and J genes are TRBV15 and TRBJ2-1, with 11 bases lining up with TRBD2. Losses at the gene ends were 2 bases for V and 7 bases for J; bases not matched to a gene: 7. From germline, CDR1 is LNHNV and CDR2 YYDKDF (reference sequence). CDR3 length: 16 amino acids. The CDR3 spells CATSRIRASGRNEQFF. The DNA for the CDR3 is TGTGCCACCAGCAGAATCCGGGCTAGCGGGAGGAATGAGCAGTTCTTC.

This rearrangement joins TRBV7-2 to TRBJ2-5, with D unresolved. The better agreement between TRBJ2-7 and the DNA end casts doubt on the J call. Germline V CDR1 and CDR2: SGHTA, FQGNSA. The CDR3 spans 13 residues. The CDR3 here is CASSGTLSYEQYF. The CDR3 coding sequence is TGTGCCAGCAGCGGTACCCTAAGTTACGAGCAGTACTTC.

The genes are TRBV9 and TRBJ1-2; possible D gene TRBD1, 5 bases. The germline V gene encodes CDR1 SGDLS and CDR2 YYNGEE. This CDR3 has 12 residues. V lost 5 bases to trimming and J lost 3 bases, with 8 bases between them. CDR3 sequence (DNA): TGTGCCAGCAGTAAGGGGTACTATGGCTACACCTTC. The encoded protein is CASSKGYYGYTF.

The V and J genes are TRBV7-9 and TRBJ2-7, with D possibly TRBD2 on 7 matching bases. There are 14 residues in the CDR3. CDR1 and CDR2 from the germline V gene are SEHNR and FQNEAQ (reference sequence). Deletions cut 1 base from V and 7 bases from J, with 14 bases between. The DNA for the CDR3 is TGTGCCAGCAGCTTAGTGGGGGGGCTATATGAGCAGTACTTC. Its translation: CASSLVGGLYEQYF.

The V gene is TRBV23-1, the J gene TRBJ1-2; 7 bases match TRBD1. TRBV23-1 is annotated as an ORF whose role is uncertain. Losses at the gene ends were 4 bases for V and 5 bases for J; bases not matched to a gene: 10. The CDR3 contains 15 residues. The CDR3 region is CASSPSGTVGYGYTF. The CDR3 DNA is TGCGCCAGCAGTCCCTCGGGGACAGTGGGGTATGGCTACACCTTC.

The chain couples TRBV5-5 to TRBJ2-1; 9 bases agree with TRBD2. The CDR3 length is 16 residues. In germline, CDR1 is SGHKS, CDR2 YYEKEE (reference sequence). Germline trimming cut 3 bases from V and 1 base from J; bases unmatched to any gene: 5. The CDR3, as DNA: TGTGCCAGCAGCTGGCCCCTAGCGGGGTCCTACAATGAGCAGTTCTTC. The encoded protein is CASSWPLAGSYNEQFF. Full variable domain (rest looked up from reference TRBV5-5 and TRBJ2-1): DAGVTQSPTHLIKTRGQQVTLRCSPISGHKSVSWYQQVLGQGPQFIFQYYEKEERGRGNFPDRFSARQFPNYSSELNVNALLLGDSALYLCASSWPLAGSYNEQFFGPGTRLTVL.